This T cell receptor beta chain was captured by sequencing in a study of T cell repertoires in aging, cancer and after chemotherapy. TRB rearrangements spanning V, D and J were amplified using mixed TRB-A/B primers. TCRdb analysed the multiplex PCR reads with MiXCR anew, one entry per CDR3 protein. The repertoire consists of 10,000 to 15,000 distinct CDR3 sequences, with approximately 40% occurring once and the leading ten covering 6.6%. Peripheral blood genomic DNA, not sorted cells or RNA, was the template. The CDR3 is 21 amino acids. V lost 3 bases, J lost 4 bases, and 33 bases lay in between. Germline-derived CDR1 and CDR2 are SGHNT and YENEEA.

The genes are TRBV11-3 and TRBJ1-1; D is ambiguous. The clonotype originates from a human donor in good health. The donor label of this sample is uncertain. Sequenced: blood. This CDR3 is CASSFRTGRWAATRHPTEAFF. The CDR3 nucleotides read TGTGCCAGCAGCTTCCGGACGGGGAGATGGGCAGCCACAAGACACCCCACTGAAGCTTTCTTT.